This T cell receptor (beta chain) was identified during a study of cytomegalovirus exposure and HLA in healthy donors. On the study more broadly: Earlier, approximately 180 million T cells were analyzed, and some 120 million unique TCR beta sequences were found among them.

As concerns this clone: Its antigen is unknown.

Study results and limitations: A later analysis found common viral pathogens apparently linked to several of the most significant clusters. The study listed approximately 160 cytomegalovirus-associated TCR beta chains.

Primers included in the PCR were 60 Vbeta and 13 Jbeta primers. TCRdb's table, derived via immunoSEQ multiplex PCR, lists solely in-frame clones and lacks some. The sample has about 210,000 clones, roughly 80% seen once. Specimen: PBMCs. The receptor comes from a male donor in good health and CMV-seropositive.

The CDR3 nucleotides are TGTGCCAGCAGTTTATTGCAAGGGCGGGAGGGGACAGATACGCAGTATTTT. Translating gives CASSLLQGREGTDTQYF. The chain links TRBV27 to TRBJ2-3; 9 bases fit TRBD2. This CDR3 has 17 residues. Per the germline V gene, CDR1 is MNHEY and CDR2 is SMNVEV (reference sequence). V lost 1 base to trimming and J lost 3 bases; unmatched junction nucleotides: 8.